Sequencing of this T cell receptor beta chain was carried out in a study of blood T cells in healthy people across ages. Next came a second PCR, run for about 6 to 12 cycles, which used a sample-barcoded 5' primer along with a J-beta primer mix. TCRdb reprocessed the 5' RACE reads with MiXCR, giving one entry per CDR3 protein. This sample has about 900,000 distinct CDR3 sequences; roughly 43% occur once, and the top ten carry 13%. As regards this clonotype: Its antigen is unidentified.

Between the trimmed V and J ends, which lost 1 base and 0 bases, there was a span of 8 bases. The length of the CDR3 is 14 residues. The germline V gene has CDR1 SGHRS and CDR2 YFSETQ. Isolating PBMCs gave at least 6 million of these cells per sample. Extractions gave at least 5.5 micrograms of total RNA per sample. Findings of the study overall: What prevented conclusive comparison of naive and antigen-experienced cells was that PBMCs were unsorted. When one million T cells were used, diversity estimates were thought to be underestimates.

The sequenced material came from blood. This receptor was obtained from a man aged 30-40 years in good health. The chain has TRBV5-1 and TRBJ2-7, with no clear D. CDR3 DNA sequence: TGCGCCAGCAGCTTGCCCGAAACCTCCTACGAGCAGTACTTC. It yields the protein CASSLPETSYEQYF.